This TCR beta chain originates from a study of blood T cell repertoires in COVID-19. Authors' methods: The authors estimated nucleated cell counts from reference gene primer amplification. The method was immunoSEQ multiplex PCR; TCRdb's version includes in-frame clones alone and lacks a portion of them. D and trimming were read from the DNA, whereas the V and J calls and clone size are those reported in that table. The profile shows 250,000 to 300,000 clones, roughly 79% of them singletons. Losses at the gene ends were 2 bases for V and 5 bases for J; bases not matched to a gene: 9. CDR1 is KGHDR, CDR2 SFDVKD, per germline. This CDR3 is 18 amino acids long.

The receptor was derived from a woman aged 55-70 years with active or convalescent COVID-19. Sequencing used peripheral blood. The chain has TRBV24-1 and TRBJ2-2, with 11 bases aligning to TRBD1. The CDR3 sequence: CATSDSPRTGGATGELFF. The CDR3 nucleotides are TGTGCCACCAGTGATTCGCCCAGGACAGGGGGCGCGACCGGGGAGCTGTTTTTT.